These 5 T cell receptor beta chains share one sample of origin, sequenced in a study of blood T cell repertoires in COVID-19. Profiled with immunoSEQ multiplex PCR; TCRdb holds only in-frame clones, not every one. Here the sample spans about 93,000 clones, about nine tenths being singletons. Source material: peripheral blood. The receptors derive from a man aged 55 to 70 with COVID-19, enrolled during active disease.

The CDR3 sequence: CATSRGGELQETQYF. The CDR3 nucleotides read TGTGCCACCAGTCGGGGGGGCGAGCTTCAAGAGACCCAGTACTTC. The chain uses TRBV24-1 and TRBJ2-5, with 8 bases lining up with TRBD2. The CDR3 extends over 15 amino acids. Germline CDR1 is KGHDR and CDR2 is SFDVKD. J was trimmed by 2 bases and V by 6 bases; bases with no gene match: 7.

This chain links TRBV19 with TRBJ1-2; D might be TRBD1 (6 bases). V shed 6 bases and J shed 1 base, with 12 bases lying between them. Per the germline V gene, CDR1 is LNHDA and CDR2 is SQIVND (reference sequence). The CDR3 extends over 14 amino acids. The DNA for the CDR3 is TGTGCCAGTAGCCGGGACACCAATAACTATGGCTACACCTTC. It translates to CASSRDTNNYGYTF.

This chain uses TRBV19 with TRBJ1-5; TRBD1 matches 7 bases. Germline V gives CDR1 LNHDA, CDR2 SQIVND (reference sequence). The V gene end was trimmed by 0 bases and the J gene end by 3 bases; junction bases not matched to a gene: 5. This CDR3 contains 16 residues. The DNA of the CDR3 is TGTGCCAGTAGTATAGATACGGACAGGCCCAATCAGCCCCAGCATTTT. Amino acids: CASSIDTDRPNQPQHF.

The CDR3 DNA reads as TGCGCCAGCCCACGACAGGCAGTCAAAAACATTCAGTACTTC. Its protein is CASPRQAVKNIQYF. The chain couples TRBV23-1 to TRBJ2-4; D perhaps matches TRBD1 (6 bases). TRBV23-1 is an ORF for which the function is uncertain. The CDR3 has 14 amino acids. V was trimmed by 8 bases and J by 3 bases, leaving 14 bases between them.

The chain carries TRBV28 and TRBJ1-5, with 7 bases identical to TRBD1. Germline V CDR1 and CDR2: MDHEN, SYDVKM. The V segment lost 7 bases and the J segment 5 bases; nucleotides outside the gene matches: 8. The CDR3 loop spans 14 amino acids. Here the CDR3 DNA reads TGTGCCAGCACTGGCGACAGGGCCTATCAGCCCCAGCATTTT. Translated: CASTGDRAYQPQHF.